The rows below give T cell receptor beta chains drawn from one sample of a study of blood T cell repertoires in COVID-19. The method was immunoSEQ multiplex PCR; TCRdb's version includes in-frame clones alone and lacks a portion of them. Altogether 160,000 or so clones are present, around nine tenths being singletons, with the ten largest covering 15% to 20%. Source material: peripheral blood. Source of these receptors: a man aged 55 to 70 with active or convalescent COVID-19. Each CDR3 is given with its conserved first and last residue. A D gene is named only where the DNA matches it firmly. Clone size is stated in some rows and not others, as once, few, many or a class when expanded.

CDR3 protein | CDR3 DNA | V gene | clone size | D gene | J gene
CASSFRESNQPQHF | TGTGCCAGCAGCTTCCGGGAAAGCAATCAGCCCCAGCATTTT | TRBV5-5 | once | . | TRBJ1-5
CASSLRFLDSRSSYNSPLHF | TGTGCCAGCAGCTTAAGATTCCTGGACAGTCGGAGCTCCTATAATTCACCCCTCCACTTT | TRBV7-8 | . | . | TRBJ1-6
CASSFSHSNQPQHF | TGTGCCAGCAGCTTTTCCCATAGCAATCAGCCCCAGCATTTT | TRBV7-9 | . | . | TRBJ1-5
CASSGIGSTSGNTIYF | TGTGCCAGCAGTGGAATAGGGAGTACCTCTGGAAACACCATATATTTT | TRBV6-1 | . | . | TRBJ1-3
CASSSLRGREDSPLHF | TGTGCCAGCAGCTCGTTAAGAGGCAGGGAAGATTCACCCCTCCACTTT | TRBV11-2 | . | . | TRBJ1-6
CASSMGGVGQPQHF | TGTGCCAGCAGTATGGGGGGGGTAGGTCAGCCCCAGCATTTT | TRBV6-6 | . | . | TRBJ1-5
CASSIEDRAPYNEQFF | TGTGCCAGCAGTATCGAGGACAGGGCGCCCTACAATGAGCAGTTCTTC | TRBV7-7 | . | TRBD1 | TRBJ2-1
CASSFLPPRVTFF | TGTGCCAGCAGCTTTCTCCCTCCCAGGGTAACTTTCTTT | TRBV5-8 | . | . | TRBJ1-1
CASSLTTSGTYNEQFF | TGTGCCAGCAGTTTGACGACTAGCGGAACCTACAATGAGCAGTTCTTC | TRBV6-6 | . | TRBD2 | TRBJ2-1
CASSTGGEQFF | TGTGCCAGTAGTACAGGGGGAGAGCAGTTCTTC | TRBV19 | . | TRBD1 | TRBJ2-1
CASSPRQMNTEAFF | TGTGCCAGCTCACCACGCCAGATGAACACTGAAGCTTTCTTT | TRBV18 | . | . | TRBJ1-1
CASSLGVTGASPLHF | TGCGCCAGCAGCTTGGGGGTGACAGGGGCTTCACCCCTCCACTTT | TRBV5-1 | few | TRBD1 | TRBJ1-6
CASSPPTGGWTEAFF | TGTGCCAGCAGCCCCCCTACGGGAGGGTGGACTGAAGCTTTCTTT | TRBV7-9 | . | . | TRBJ1-1
CASSYGGGVAYEQYF | TGTGCCAGCAGTTACGGGGGCGGTGTTGCCTACGAGCAGTACTTC | TRBV6-5 | . | . | TRBJ2-7
CASDALGTFGNEKLFF | TGTGCCAGCGACGCCTTAGGGACATTCGGGAATGAAAAACTGTTTTTT | TRBV2 | . | . | TRBJ1-4
CASSYSHGNYGYTF | TGTGCCAGCAGTTACTCGCACGGGAACTATGGCTACACCTTC | TRBV6-5 | . | . | TRBJ1-2
CASSITQGLGYGYTF | TGTGCCAGTAGTATTACTCAGGGGCTTGGGTATGGCTACACCTTC | TRBV19 | . | . | TRBJ1-2
CASSLGRESYNEQFF | TGTGCCAGCAGCTTGGGGCGGGAGTCCTACAATGAGCAGTTCTTC | TRBV5-4 | . | TRBD2 | TRBJ2-1
CASSQQTSGRAGNNEQFF | TGTGCCAGCTCACAGCAAACTAGCGGGAGGGCAGGGAACAATGAGCAGTTCTTC | TRBV18 | once | TRBD2 | TRBJ2-1
CASSFGTYTEAFF | TGTGCCAGCAGCTTCGGGACATACACTGAAGCTTTCTTT | TRBV7-9 | . | . | TRBJ1-1
CASRPAHSNQPQHF | TGTGCCAGCAGACCCGCACATAGCAATCAGCCCCAGCATTTT | TRBV6-6 | . | . | TRBJ1-5
CAFHRGVSTDTQYF | TGTGCTTTTCACCGGGGGGTTAGCACAGATACGCAGTATTTT | TRBV5-4 | . | TRBD2 | TRBJ2-3